This T cell receptor beta chain was recorded in a study of cytomegalovirus exposure and HLA in healthy donors. Study observations and caveats: A later analysis reported that several of the most significant clusters appeared to be linked to common viral pathogens, among them Epstein-Barr virus. Donor immune exposure was known only as CMV serostatus.

The CDR3 loop spans 16 amino acids. CDR1 LGHNA and CDR2 YNFKEQ come from the germline V gene. J gave up 2 bases and V 2 bases, and 5 bases lay outside the gene matches. This PCR relied on a set of 60 Vbeta primers and 13 Jbeta primers. Repertoires were generated with immunoSEQ multiplex PCR, while TCRdb's copy carries only in-frame clones and drops some. This table holds 210,000 or so clones, over 70% found once. Details on this clone: Its antigen is as yet unknown.

This clonotype originated in a boy between 2 and 10 years old in good health and CMV-seronegative. The sample was PBMCs. The chain uses TRBV4-2 and TRBJ2-3; TRBD2 matches 9 bases. CDR3 DNA sequence: TGTGCCAGCAGCCAACCACTAGCGGGCCCCACAGATACGCAGTATTTT. This encodes CASSQPLAGPTDTQYF.